The 26 T cell receptor beta chains below all came from one sample that was sequenced in a study of shared clonotypes between healthy human individuals. Assay used: immunoSEQ multiplex PCR; TCRdb lists only in-frame clones, some missing. The data hold about 1 million clones, with roughly 80% observed a single time. Specimen: memory CD4+ T cells sorted from blood. The subset denotes: CD45RA-negative fraction. Receptors originate from a man younger than 35 in good health.

The V call is TRBV5-4, the J call TRBJ1-6; 7 bases fit TRBD1. V shed 3 bases, J shed 7 bases, and the junction held 10 bases outside the gene matches. This CDR3 has 16 residues. Germline V gene lookup returns CDR1 SGHNT and CDR2 YYREEE (reference sequence). In nucleotides, the CDR3 is TGTGCCAGCAGCTCCCCAGGGGGGACGCTAAATTCACCCCTCCACTTT. Amino acids: CASSSPGGTLNSPLHF.

V and J are TRBV27 and TRBJ2-2, with 13 bases aligning to TRBD2. There are 18 residues in the CDR3. From germline, CDR1 is MNHEY and CDR2 SMNVEV (reference sequence). J was trimmed by 0 bases and V by 5 bases; bases with no gene match: 6. CDR3 DNA: TGTGCCAGCAGTCCTCGGACTAGCGGGGGCCCGAACACCGGGGAGCTGTTTTTT. Its translation: CASSPRTSGGPNTGELFF.

The chain combines TRBV18 with TRBJ2-7, with TRBD2 identical over 10 bases. The length of the CDR3 is 14 residues. The V segment lost 3 bases and the J segment 6 bases; nucleotides outside the gene matches: 5. Looked up from germline, CDR1 is KGHSH and CDR2 is LQKENI. Here the CDR3 reads CASSPPSGGVEQYF. The CDR3, as DNA: TGTGCCAGCTCACCCCCTAGCGGGGGAGTCGAGCAGTACTTC.

The V gene is TRBV28, the J gene TRBJ2-2, with D perhaps assigned TRBD1 or TRBD2 (5 bases each). This CDR3 is 17 amino acids long. The V gene lost 3 bases and the J gene lost 8 bases, with 22 bases spanning the gap. Germline lookup yields CDR1 MDHEN and CDR2 SYDVKM. The CDR3 DNA reads as TGTGCCAGCAGTTTCAGCTCGGCCGGGACCCCAAGAGGGGAGCTGTTTTTT. Translated, it gives CASSFSSAGTPRGELFF.

This clone has more than one count but fewer than ten. This chain connects TRBV28 to TRBJ1-2; no firm D call. CDR1 is MDHEN, CDR2 SYDVKM, per germline. V was cut by 6 bases and J by 4 bases, with 6 bases left in between. The CDR3 spans 11 residues. Here the CDR3 DNA reads TGTGCCAGCAGCACCATCTATGGCTACACCTTC. Translation: CASSTIYGYTF.

The gene calls are TRBV9 and TRBJ2-5; 7 bases agree with TRBD2. Germline-derived CDR1 and CDR2 are SGDLS and YYNGEE. The CDR3 is 18 residues long. The ends lost 2 bases at V and 1 base at J; junction bases unmatched: 14. CDR3 region: CASSVSAGLAATQETQYF. CDR3 sequence (DNA): TGTGCCAGCAGCGTCTCGGCGGGGCTAGCGGCCACCCAAGAGACCCAGTACTTC.

This clone was counted a few times. The V gene is TRBV7-8, the J gene TRBJ1-6, with D possibly matching TRBD1 (6 bases). Germline V gene data show CDR1 as SGHVS and CDR2 as FQNEAQ. The CDR3 has 14 residues. Between the trimmed V and J ends, which lost 1 base and 6 bases, there was a span of 7 bases. The CDR3 sequence is CASSLGGANSPLHF. Written as DNA, the CDR3 is TGTGCCAGCAGCTTAGGGGGGGCTAATTCACCCCTCCACTTT.

The chain is built from TRBV6-1 and TRBJ1-2, with 9 bases that match TRBD1. V was clipped by 6 bases and J by 8 bases; unmatched bases: 4. This CDR3 is built from 12 residues. Germline lookup yields CDR1 MNHNS and CDR2 SASEGT. This CDR3 is CASSATGGGYTF. CDR3 nucleotides: TGTGCCAGCAGCGCGACAGGGGGAGGCTACACCTTC.

The rearrangement joins TRBV7-8 to TRBJ2-5; TRBD1 or TRBD2 may be the D gene (6 bases each). V was cut by 4 bases and J by 5 bases, with 14 bases left in between. This CDR3 spans 14 amino acids. CDR1 is SGHVS, CDR2 FQNEAQ, per germline. The CDR3 loop is CASSSRGVEETQYF. Written as DNA, the CDR3 is TGTGCCAGCAGCTCAAGGGGGGTAGAGGAGACCCAGTACTTC.

This clone showed up just once. V and J are TRBV6-1 and TRBJ2-7, with TRBD2 as a possible D gene (6 bases). Trimming cost V 6 bases and J 1 base, with 10 bases left between them. Germline lookup yields CDR1 MNHNS and CDR2 SASEGT. The CDR3 spans 13 residues. The CDR3 loop is CASSWEESYEQYF. DNA of the CDR3: TGTGCCAGCAGCTGGGAGGAGTCCTACGAGCAGTACTTC.

This clone was seen a few times. The chain has TRBV30 and TRBJ1-1, with D perhaps TRBD1 (5 bases). Germline loops: CDR1 GTSNPN, CDR2 SVGIG (reference sequence). The CDR3 consists of 11 residues. V lost 2 bases to trimming and J lost 8 bases, with 9 bases between them. Here the CDR3 reads CAWSLRAEAFF. DNA of the CDR3: TGTGCCTGGAGTCTCAGGGCCGAAGCTTTCTTT.

The chain is built from TRBV19 and TRBJ1-5, with 7 positions matching TRBD1. Germline V gene lookup returns CDR1 LNHDA and CDR2 SQIVND (reference sequence). V dropped 5 bases and J dropped 7; count of bases not matched to a gene: 14. The CDR3 sequence is 16 residues long. CDR3: CASSPRHRGAGQPQHF. CDR3 sequence (DNA): TGTGCCAGTAGTCCCCGACACAGGGGCGCAGGGCAGCCCCAGCATTTT.

The J gene is TRBJ2-7, the V gene TRBV6-5; perhaps TRBD1 as D (5 bases). V lost 6 bases to trimming and J lost 4 bases, with 7 bases between them. This CDR3 is built from 11 residues. Germline CDR1 reads MNHEY; CDR2 reads SVGAGI. CDR3 nucleotides: TGTGCCAGCAGGGGGCCTTACGAGCAGTACTTC. As protein: CASRGPYEQYF.

The chain combines TRBV7-2 with TRBJ1-3; TRBD1 might be the D (5 bases). V shed 6 bases and J shed 4 bases, with 19 bases lying between them. The CDR3 is made up of 16 amino acids. The germline CDR1 and CDR2 sequences are SGHTA and FQGNSA. CDR3 amino acids: CASSIVRGSGGNTIYF. The CDR3 region has the DNA TGTGCCAGCAGTATTGTGAGGGGCAGTGGCGGAAACACCATATATTTT.

The chain joins TRBV7-8 to TRBJ1-2; perhaps TRBD1 as D (6 bases). CDR1 and CDR2 (germline): SGHVS, FQNEAQ. The ends were cut back, 3 bases at V and 7 bases at J, with 12 bases in the middle. The CDR3 is made up of 13 amino acids. CDR3 nucleotide sequence: TGTGCCAGCAGCTTGCCAGGGGCGTTTGGCTACACCTTC. It codes for CASSLPGAFGYTF.

This rearrangement joins TRBV5-6 to TRBJ2-4; 8 nucleotides match TRBD1. Germline CDR1 reads SGHDT; CDR2 reads YYEEEE. This CDR3 is 15 amino acids long. Trimming took 1 base from V and 8 from J; bases not matched to a gene: 8. CDR3 in DNA: TGTGCCAGCAGCTTGAAGCAGGGGGCGAAGGACATTCAGTACTTC. Amino acid sequence: CASSLKQGAKDIQYF.

The chain recombines TRBV2 with TRBJ2-2, with 8 bases aligning to TRBD1. V trimming: 4 bases; J trimming: 1 base; junction bases outside the gene matches: 2. The germline CDR1 and CDR2 sequences are SNHLY and FYNNEI. CDR3 size: 15 residues. This CDR3 is CASSAGTGNTGELFF. The CDR3 nucleotides are TGTGCCAGCAGTGCCGGGACAGGGAACACCGGGGAGCTGTTTTTT.

This clone was recorded many times. The chain combines TRBV30 with TRBJ1-1; 8 bases map to TRBD1. CDR3 length: 12 residues. V lost 2 bases and J lost 7; bases outside the gene matches: 3. The V gene's germline CDR1 is GTSNPN and CDR2 SVGIG (reference sequence). The CDR3 DNA reads as TGTGCCTGGAGTTTTGACAGGGGTGAAGCTTTCTTT. Protein product: CAWSFDRGEAFF.

The chain links TRBV4-1 to TRBJ2-1, with D perhaps matching TRBD2 (5 bases). V dropped 3 bases and J dropped 7 bases, with 13 bases sitting between them. This CDR3 has 14 amino acids. Germline values: CDR1 MGHRA, CDR2 YSYEKL. The CDR3 region is CASSHLGSVNEQFF. Written as DNA, the CDR3 is TGCGCCAGCAGCCACCTTGGGAGCGTGAATGAGCAGTTCTTC.

This clone has more than one count but fewer than ten. The chain carries TRBV4-2 and TRBJ2-2; maybe TRBD2 (5 bases). Germline V gene sequence: CDR1 LGHNA, CDR2 YNFKEQ. The CDR3 loop spans 15 amino acids. V lost 0 bases and J 5 bases, leaving 10 bases between the germline ends. CDR3 coding DNA: TGTGCCAGCAGCCAAGAGAGGGCCGGGACCGGGGAGCTGTTTTTT. This translates into CASSQERAGTGELFF.

The chain is built from TRBV28 and TRBJ2-7; 7 nucleotides align to TRBD2. CDR3 size: 13 residues. From germline, CDR1 is MDHEN and CDR2 SYDVKM. The V segment lost 6 bases and the J segment 2 bases; nucleotides outside the gene matches: 4. CDR3 bases: TGTGCCAGCAGAAAAGCGGGGACCTACGAGCAGTACTTC. Amino acids: CASRKAGTYEQYF. Full variable domain (rest looked up from reference TRBV28 and TRBJ2-7): DVKVTQSSRYLVKRTGEKVFLECVQDMDHENMFWYRQDPGLGLRLIYFSYDVKMKEKGDIPEGYSVSREKKERFSLILESASTNQTSMYLCASRKAGTYEQYFGPGTRLTVT.

This chain connects TRBV27 to TRBJ1-2, with D possibly being TRBD1 (5 bases). V dropped 8 bases and J dropped 8 bases, with 24 bases sitting between them. The CDR3 is 15 residues long. The germline gives CDR1 MNHEY, CDR2 SMNVEV (reference sequence). The CDR3 nucleotides read TGTGCCAGCGGGGGACTCACTACGGGCTCGGCGGGCTACACCTTC. Residues: CASGGLTTGSAGYTF.

This clone was recorded once. V gene TRBV10-3 combines with J gene TRBJ2-5, with a possible D match to TRBD2 (6 bases). Matching the DNA end better, TRBJ2-7 makes the J call doubtful. Germline V gene sequence: CDR1 ENHRY, CDR2 SYGVKD. CDR3 length equals 15 residues. CDR3 bases: TGTGCCATCAGTACCATGACTAGTGGGACCTACGAGCAGTACTTC. Translated, it gives CAISTMTSGTYEQYF.

The chain couples TRBV19 to TRBJ1-4, with TRBD1 as a possible D gene (6 bases). Trimming removed 5 bases at V and 4 bases at J, with 14 bases between. This CDR3 contains 15 residues. CDR1 and CDR2 (germline): LNHDA, SQIVND (reference sequence). This CDR3 reads CASSVLGANNEKLFF. CDR3 DNA sequence: TGTGCCAGTAGTGTCCTGGGGGCCAATAATGAAAAACTGTTTTTT. Together with reference TRBV19 and TRBJ1-4, the CDR3 gives the full variable domain: DGGITQSPKYLFRKEGQNVTLSCEQNLNHDAMYWYRQDPGQGLRLIYYSQIVNDFQKGDIAEGYSVSREKKESFPLTVTSAQKNPTAFYLCASSVLGANNEKLFFGSGTQLSVL.

The chain employs TRBV7-2 and TRBJ2-5; possibly TRBD1 or TRBD2 for D (6 bases each). Trimming took 4 bases from V and 7 from J, leaving 16 bases between them. There are 14 residues in the CDR3. From germline, CDR1 is SGHTA and CDR2 FQGNSA. As DNA, the CDR3 is TGTGCCAGCAGCTGGGGGGCTGGGGTTGGGACCCAGTACTTC. It codes for CASSWGAGVGTQYF. Full variable domain (rest looked up from reference TRBV7-2 and TRBJ2-5): GAGVSQSPSNKVTEKGKDVELRCDPISGHTALYWYRQSLGQGLEFLIYFQGNSAPDKSGLPSDRFSAERTGGSVSTLTIQRTQQEDSAVYLCASSWGAGVGTQYFGPGTRLLVL.

There are a few counts of this clone. The J gene is TRBJ2-3, the V gene TRBV30, with D unresolved. Trimming took off 3 bases at V and 2 bases at J, with 0 bases between the two ends. Germline CDR1 GTSNPN, CDR2 SVGIG (reference sequence). The CDR3 length is 10 residues. CDR3 DNA: TGTGCCTGGAGCACAGATACGCAGTATTTT. Residues: CAWSTDTQYF. The entire variable domain, with the rest obtained from reference TRBV30 and TRBJ2-3, is as follows: SQTIHQWPATLVQPVGSPLSLECTVEGTSNPNLYWYRQAAGRGLQLLFYSVGIGQISSEVPQNLSASRPQDRQFILSSKKLLLSDSGFYLCAWSTDTQYFGPGTRLTVL.